This T cell receptor beta chain emerged from a study of cytomegalovirus exposure and HLA in healthy donors. This clone is a singleton in its sample. Antigen: not known. Study-level results: It is likely that the observed cluster of highly shared sequence variants was a sequencing artifact. A later analysis linked a missense DCLRE1C variant to TCR beta V- and J-gene trimming. Indistinguishable V segments such as TRBV6-2 and TRBV6-3 were excluded.

This CDR3 has 17 residues. The V end lost 5 bases, the J end lost 0 bases, and 18 bases lay between the germline ends. The V gene's germline CDR1 is SGHVS and CDR2 FQNEAQ. PCR used 60 Vbeta primers and 13 Jbeta primers. Authors' data handling: The count from a later analysis was about 80 million unique TCR beta chains, some 10 million of them shared. Clones were read by immunoSEQ multiplex PCR, and TCRdb kept only the in-frame ones, dropping some. V and J calls and clone size are as listed in that table; D and trimming were resolved from the DNA. In the table there are more than 20,000 clones, 75% to 80% of which are singletons.

The chain links TRBV7-8 to TRBJ2-3, with D tentatively TRBD1 (5 bases). Material: PBMCs. The sequence was collected from a male donor in good health and CMV-seronegative. The CDR3 spells CASSRGGAVVSTDTQYF. DNA of the CDR3: TGTGCCAGCAGCCGCGGTGGGGCAGTAGTTAGCACAGATACGCAGTATTTT.